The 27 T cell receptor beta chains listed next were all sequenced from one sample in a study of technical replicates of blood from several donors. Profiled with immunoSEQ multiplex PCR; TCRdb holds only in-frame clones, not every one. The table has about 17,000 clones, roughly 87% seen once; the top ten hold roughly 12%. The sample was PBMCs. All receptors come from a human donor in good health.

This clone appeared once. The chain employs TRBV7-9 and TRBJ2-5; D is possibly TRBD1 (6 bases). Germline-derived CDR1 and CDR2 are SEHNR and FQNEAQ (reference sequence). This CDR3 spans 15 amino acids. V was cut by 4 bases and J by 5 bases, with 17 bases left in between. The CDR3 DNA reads TGTGCCAGCAGCTGGGGGACATCAAGGGAGGAGACCCAGTACTTC. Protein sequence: CASSWGTSREETQYF.

The CDR3 sequence is CASSVEVSEGGTQYF. The DNA of the CDR3 is TGTGCCAGCAGCGTAGAAGTTAGCGAAGGAGGTACGCAGTATTTT. The chain joins TRBV9 to TRBJ2-3, with TRBD2 as a possible D gene (5 bases). Germline V CDR1 and CDR2: SGDLS, YYNGEE. V shed 0 bases and J shed 8 bases, with 16 bases lying between them. The CDR3 extends over 15 amino acids.

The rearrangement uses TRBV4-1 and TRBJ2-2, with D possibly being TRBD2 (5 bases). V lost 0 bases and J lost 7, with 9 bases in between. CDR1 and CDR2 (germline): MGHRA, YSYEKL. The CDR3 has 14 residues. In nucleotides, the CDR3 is TGCGCCAGCAGCCAAGATAACACTAGCGGGGAGCTGTTTTTT. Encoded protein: CASSQDNTSGELFF.

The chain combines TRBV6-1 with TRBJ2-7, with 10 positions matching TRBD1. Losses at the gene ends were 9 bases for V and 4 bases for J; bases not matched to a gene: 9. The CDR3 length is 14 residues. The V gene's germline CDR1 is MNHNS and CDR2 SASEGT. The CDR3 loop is CASKRDRGGYEQYF. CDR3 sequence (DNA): TGTGCCAGTAAACGGGACAGGGGCGGGTACGAGCAGTACTTC.

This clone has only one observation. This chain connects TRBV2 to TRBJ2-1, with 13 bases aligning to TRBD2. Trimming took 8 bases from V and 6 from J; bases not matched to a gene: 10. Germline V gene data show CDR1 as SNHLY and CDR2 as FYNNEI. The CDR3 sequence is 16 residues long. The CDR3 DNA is TGTGCCAGCCTTGGACTAGCGGGAGCACACGGCAATGAGCAGTTCTTC. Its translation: CASLGLAGAHGNEQFF.

CDR3 residues: CASSASERGGTSDEQFF. The CDR3 nucleotides are TGTGCCAGCAGTGCTTCTGAGCGCGGCGGGACTTCGGATGAGCAGTTCTTC. The genes are TRBV9 and TRBJ2-1; tentatively, D is TRBD2 (6 bases). The CDR3 runs 17 residues. V shed 5 bases and J shed 8 bases, with 26 bases lying between them. Germline V gives CDR1 SGDLS, CDR2 YYNGEE.

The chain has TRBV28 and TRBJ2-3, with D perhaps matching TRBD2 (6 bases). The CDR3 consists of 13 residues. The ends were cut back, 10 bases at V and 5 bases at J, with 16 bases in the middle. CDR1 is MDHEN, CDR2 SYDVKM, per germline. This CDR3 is CATSGSPQDTQYF. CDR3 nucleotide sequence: TGTGCCACCTCCGGGAGCCCCCAAGATACGCAGTATTTT.

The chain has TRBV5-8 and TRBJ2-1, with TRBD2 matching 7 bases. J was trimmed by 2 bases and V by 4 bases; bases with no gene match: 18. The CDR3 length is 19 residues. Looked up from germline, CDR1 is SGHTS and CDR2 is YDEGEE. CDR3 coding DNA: TGTGCCAGCAGCCTGGAGACAATAGGCGGGAGAGGGGCCTACAATGAGCAGTTCTTC. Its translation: CASSLETIGGRGAYNEQFF.

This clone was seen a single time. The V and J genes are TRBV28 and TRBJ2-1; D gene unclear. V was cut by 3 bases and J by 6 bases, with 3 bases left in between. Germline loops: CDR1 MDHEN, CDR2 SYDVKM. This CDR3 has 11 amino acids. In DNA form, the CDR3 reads TGTGCCAGCAGTTTCGTCAATGAGCAGTTCTTC. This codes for CASSFVNEQFF. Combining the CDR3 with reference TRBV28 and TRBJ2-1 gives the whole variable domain DVKVTQSSRYLVKRTGEKVFLECVQDMDHENMFWYRQDPGLGLRLIYFSYDVKMKEKGDIPEGYSVSREKKERFSLILESASTNQTSMYLCASSFVNEQFFGPGTRLTVL.

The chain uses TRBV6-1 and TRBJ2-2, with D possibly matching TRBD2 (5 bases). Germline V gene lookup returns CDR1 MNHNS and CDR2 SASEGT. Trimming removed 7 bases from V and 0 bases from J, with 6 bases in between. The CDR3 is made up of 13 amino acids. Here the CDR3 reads CASTGTNTGELFF. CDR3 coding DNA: TGTGCCAGCACCGGGACGAACACCGGGGAGCTGTTTTTT.

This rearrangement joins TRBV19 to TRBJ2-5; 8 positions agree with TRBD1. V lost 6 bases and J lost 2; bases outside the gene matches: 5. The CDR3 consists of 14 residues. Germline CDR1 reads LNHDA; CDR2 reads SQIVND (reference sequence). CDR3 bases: TGTGCCAGTAGCGACAGGGGCAGACAAGAGACCCAGTACTTC. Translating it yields CASSDRGRQETQYF.

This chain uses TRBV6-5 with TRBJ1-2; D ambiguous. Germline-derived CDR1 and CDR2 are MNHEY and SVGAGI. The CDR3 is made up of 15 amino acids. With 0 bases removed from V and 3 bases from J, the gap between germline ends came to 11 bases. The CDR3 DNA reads TGTGCCAGCAGTTACTCCCCTCGGTTTTACTATGGCTACACCTTC. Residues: CASSYSPRFYYGYTF.

CDR3 in DNA: TGTGCCAGCAGCTTAGTTGGGGGCGTCACAGATACGCAGTATTTT. Protein product: CASSLVGGVTDTQYF. The V call is TRBV11-1, the J call TRBJ2-3; D is perhaps TRBD1 (6 bases). Per the germline V gene, CDR1 is SGHAT and CDR2 is FQDESV (reference sequence). Deletions cut 1 base from V and 2 bases from J, with 10 bases between. The CDR3 runs to 15 residues.

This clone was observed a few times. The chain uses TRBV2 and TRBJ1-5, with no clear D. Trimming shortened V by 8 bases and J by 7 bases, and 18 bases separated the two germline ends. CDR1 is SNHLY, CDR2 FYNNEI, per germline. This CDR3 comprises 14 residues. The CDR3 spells CASRREWGDQPQHF. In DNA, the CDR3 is TGTGCCAGCCGCCGGGAATGGGGTGACCAGCCCCAGCATTTT.

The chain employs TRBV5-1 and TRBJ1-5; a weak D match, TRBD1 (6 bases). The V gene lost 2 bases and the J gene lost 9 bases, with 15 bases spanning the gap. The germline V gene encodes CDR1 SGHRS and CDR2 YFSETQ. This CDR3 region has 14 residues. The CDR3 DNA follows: TGCGCCAGCAGCTTAACTACGGACAGTCGGCCCCAGCATTTT. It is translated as CASSLTTDSRPQHF. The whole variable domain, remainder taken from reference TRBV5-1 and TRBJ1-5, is KAGVTQTPRYLIKTRGQQVTLSCSPISGHRSVSWYQQTPGQGLQFLFEYFSETQRNKGNFPGRFSGRQFSNSRSEMNVSTLELGDSALYLCASSLTTDSRPQHFGDGTRLSIL.

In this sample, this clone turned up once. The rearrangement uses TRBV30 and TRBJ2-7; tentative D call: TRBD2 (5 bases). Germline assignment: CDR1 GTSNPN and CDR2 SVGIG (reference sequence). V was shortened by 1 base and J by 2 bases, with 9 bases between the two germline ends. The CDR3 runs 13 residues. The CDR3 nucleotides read TGTGCCTGGAGTGGAGGGTTGGCCTACGAGCAGTACTTC. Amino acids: CAWSGGLAYEQYF.

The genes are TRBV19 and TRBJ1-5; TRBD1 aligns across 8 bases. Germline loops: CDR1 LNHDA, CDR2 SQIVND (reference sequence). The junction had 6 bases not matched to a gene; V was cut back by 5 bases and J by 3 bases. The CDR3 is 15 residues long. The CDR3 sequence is CASSLRQGYNQPQHF. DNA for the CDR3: TGTGCCAGTAGTTTACGACAGGGGTACAATCAGCCCCAGCATTTT.

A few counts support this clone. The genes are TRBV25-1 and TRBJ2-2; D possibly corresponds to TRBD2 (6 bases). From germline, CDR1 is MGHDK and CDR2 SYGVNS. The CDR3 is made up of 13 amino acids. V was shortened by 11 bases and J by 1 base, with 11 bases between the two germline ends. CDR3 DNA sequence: TGTGCCGCCGAGGGAGGGAACACCGGGGAGCTGTTTTTT. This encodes CAAEGGNTGELFF.

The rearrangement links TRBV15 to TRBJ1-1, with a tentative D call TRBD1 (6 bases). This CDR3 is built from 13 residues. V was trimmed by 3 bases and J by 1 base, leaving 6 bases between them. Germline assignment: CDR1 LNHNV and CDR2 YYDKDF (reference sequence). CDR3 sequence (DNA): TGTGCCACCAGCAGGGACAGGAACACTGAAGCTTTCTTT. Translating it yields CATSRDRNTEAFF.

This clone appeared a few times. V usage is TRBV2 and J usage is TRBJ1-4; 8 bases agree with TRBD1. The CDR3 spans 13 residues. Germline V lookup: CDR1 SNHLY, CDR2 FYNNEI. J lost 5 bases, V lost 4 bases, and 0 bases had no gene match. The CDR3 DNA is TGTGCCAGCAGTGGGACAGGGAATGAAAAACTGTTTTTT. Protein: CASSGTGNEKLFF.

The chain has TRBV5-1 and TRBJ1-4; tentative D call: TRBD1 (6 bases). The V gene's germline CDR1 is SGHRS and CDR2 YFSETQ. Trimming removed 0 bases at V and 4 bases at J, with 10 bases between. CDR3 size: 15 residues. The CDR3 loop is CASSLAGAGNEKLFF. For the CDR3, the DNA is TGCGCCAGCAGCTTGGCAGGGGCCGGTAATGAAAAACTGTTTTTT.

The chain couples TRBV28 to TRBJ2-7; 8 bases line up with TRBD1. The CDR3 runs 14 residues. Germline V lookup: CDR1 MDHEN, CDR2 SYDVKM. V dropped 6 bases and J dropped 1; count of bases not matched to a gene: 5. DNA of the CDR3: TGTGCCAGCAGAACGACAGGGGATTCCTACGAGCAGTACTTC. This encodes CASRTTGDSYEQYF.

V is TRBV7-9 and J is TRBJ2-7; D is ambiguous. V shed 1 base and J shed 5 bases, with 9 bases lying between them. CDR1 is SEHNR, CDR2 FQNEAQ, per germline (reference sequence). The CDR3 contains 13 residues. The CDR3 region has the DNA TGTGCCAGCAGCTTAGGGCCCCTGGACGAGCAGTACTTC. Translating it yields CASSLGPLDEQYF.

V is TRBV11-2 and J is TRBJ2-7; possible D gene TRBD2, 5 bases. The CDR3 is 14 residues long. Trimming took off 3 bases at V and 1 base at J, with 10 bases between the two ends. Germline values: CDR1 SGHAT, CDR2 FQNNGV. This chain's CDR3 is CASSFLDFSYEQYF. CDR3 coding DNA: TGTGCCAGCAGCTTCCTGGACTTTTCCTACGAGCAGTACTTC.

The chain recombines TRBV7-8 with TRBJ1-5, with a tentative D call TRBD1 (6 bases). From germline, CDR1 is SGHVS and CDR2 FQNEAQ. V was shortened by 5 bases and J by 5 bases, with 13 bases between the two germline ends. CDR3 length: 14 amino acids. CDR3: CASSLDRLHQPQHF. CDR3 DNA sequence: TGTGCCAGCAGCCTCGACAGGTTGCATCAGCCCCAGCATTTT.

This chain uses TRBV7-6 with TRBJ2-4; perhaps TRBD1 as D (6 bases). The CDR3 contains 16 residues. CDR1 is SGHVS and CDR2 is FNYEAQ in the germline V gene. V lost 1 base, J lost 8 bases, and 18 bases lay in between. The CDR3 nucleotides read TGTGCCAGCAGCTTAGGGACCGTTAAACAGGGTTACATTCAGTACTTC. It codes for CASSLGTVKQGYIQYF.

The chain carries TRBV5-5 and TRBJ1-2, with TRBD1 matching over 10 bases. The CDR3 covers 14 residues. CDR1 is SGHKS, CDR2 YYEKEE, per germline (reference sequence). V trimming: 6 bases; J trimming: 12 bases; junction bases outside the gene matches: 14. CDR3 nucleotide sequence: TGTGCCAGCACCCTCGGGACAGGGGCCAGGGGGGACACCTTC. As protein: CASTLGTGARGDTF.